Below are 32 T cell receptor beta chains sequenced from a single sample in a study of T cell repertoires in cytomegalovirus infection. TCRdb called the reads again in MiXCR, with one record for every CDR3 protein. Counted here are about 450,000 distinct CDR3 sequences, 25% to 40% occurring once; the ten biggest clones make up roughly 13%. The sequencing sample was made of PBMCs. The receptor set was obtained from a human donor in good health (CMV status not recorded). Some clones in this sample may be carry-over from other donors' samples.

The chain couples TRBV5-5 to TRBJ1-6; 8 nucleotides match TRBD1. V was clipped by 4 bases and J by 10 bases; unmatched bases: 7. Germline V lookup: CDR1 SGHKS, CDR2 YYEKEE (reference sequence). The CDR3 runs 14 residues. The chain's CDR3 is CASSGQGSNSPLHF. CDR3 nucleotide sequence: TGTGCCAGCAGCGGACAGGGTTCCAACTCACCCCTCCACTTT.

This chain connects TRBV5-1 to TRBJ1-1, with D perhaps TRBD1 (5 bases). V lost 0 bases to trimming and J lost 4 bases, with 13 bases between them. Germline V gene lookup returns CDR1 SGHRS and CDR2 YFSETQ. This CDR3 contains 15 residues. CDR3 protein: CASSLVQAQGTEAFF. The CDR3 nucleotides read TGCGCCAGCAGCTTGGTACAGGCCCAGGGCACTGAAGCTTTCTTT.

Notes on this clonotype: One end of the junction varies from germline; a read error may be responsible. The chain joins TRBV27 to TRBJ1-2; no clear D gene. The CDR3 runs to 11 residues. Per the germline V gene, CDR1 is MNHEY and CDR2 is SMNVEV (reference sequence). The DNA of the CDR3 is TGTGCCAGCAGTAGCCTCGGGCCGATATTCTTC. Residues: CASSSLGPIFF.

This rearrangement joins TRBV12-3 or TRBV12-4 to TRBJ2-7, with unresolved D. CDR3 length: 15 residues. The V gene lost 2 bases and the J gene lost 1 base, with 12 bases spanning the gap. The CDR3 DNA is TGTGCCAGCAGTTTACGGCTATCTTTTTCCTACGAGCAGTACTTC. It specifies CASSLRLSFSYEQYF.

The table lists this clonotype with many counts. The gene calls are TRBV12-3 or TRBV12-4 and TRBJ1-5; the match to TRBD1 covers 9 bases. This CDR3 region has 13 residues. J was trimmed by 6 bases and V by 6 bases; bases with no gene match: 3. The CDR3 region has the DNA TGTGCCAGCAGCTTGACAGGGGGTCAGCCCCAGCATTTT. Translated, it gives CASSLTGGQPQHF.

This clonotype appeared many times. The chain carries TRBV7-2 and TRBJ2-5; the match to TRBD2 covers 11 bases. Germline CDR1 SGHTA, CDR2 FQGNSA. Trimming cost V 3 bases and J 4 bases; bases outside gene matches: 1. The CDR3 sequence is 14 residues long. The CDR3 region is CASSLTSGVETQYF. The CDR3, as DNA: TGTGCCAGCAGCTTGACTAGCGGGGTAGAGACCCAGTACTTC.

The table lists this clonotype with a few counts. V is TRBV5-6 and J is TRBJ1-5, with TRBD1 identical over 7 bases. The germline V gene has CDR1 SGHDT and CDR2 YYEEEE. Losses at the gene ends were 0 bases for V and 9 bases for J; bases not matched to a gene: 9. There are 15 residues in the CDR3. Here the CDR3 reads CASSLGGTAMGPQHF. CDR3 bases: TGTGCCAGCAGCTTGGGGGGGACAGCTATGGGGCCCCAGCATTTT.

This clonotype was recorded a few times. CDR3 residues: CASSFPDRLQTQPQHF. In DNA, the CDR3 is TGTGCCAGTAGTTTCCCTGACAGGTTGCAGACTCAGCCCCAGCATTTT. The chain combines TRBV19 with TRBJ1-5; D is perhaps TRBD1 (6 bases). This CDR3 spans 16 amino acids. V was clipped by 5 bases and J by 6 bases, with 20 bases between them. Germline CDR1 reads LNHDA; CDR2 reads SQIVND (reference sequence). The whole variable domain, filled in from reference TRBV19 and TRBJ1-5, reads DGGITQSPKYLFRKEGQNVTLSCEQNLNHDAMYWYRQDPGQGLRLIYYSQIVNDFQKGDIAEGYSVSREKKESFPLTVTSAQKNPTAFYLCASSFPDRLQTQPQHFGDGTRLSIL.

This clonotype has only a few counts. This CDR3 reads CATSDSRPLNEQFF. In DNA, the CDR3 is TGTGCCACCAGTGATTCCCGCCCCCTCAATGAGCAGTTCTTC. The chain uses TRBV24-1 and TRBJ2-1, with no clear D. Deletions cut 2 bases from V and 6 bases from J, with 10 bases between. CDR1 and CDR2 (germline): KGHDR, SFDVKD. The CDR3 is 14 amino acids.

This clonotype was recorded at least ten times. The J gene is TRBJ1-5, the V gene TRBV7-2; maybe TRBD1 (6 bases). The V end lost 0 bases, the J end lost 1 base, and 19 bases lay between the germline ends. Germline V gives CDR1 SGHTA, CDR2 FQGNSA. This CDR3 spans 19 amino acids. CDR3 sequence reads: CASSLARERGVRSNQPQHF. The CDR3 DNA follows: TGTGCCAGCAGCTTAGCGCGGGAAAGGGGGGTGCGAAGCAATCAGCCCCAGCATTTT.

The chain recombines TRBV30 with TRBJ2-7; weak D call: TRBD1 (6 bases). Trimming cost V 4 bases and J 2 bases, with 9 bases left between them. The CDR3 runs to 12 residues. The V gene's germline CDR1 is GTSNPN and CDR2 SVGIG (reference sequence). CDR3 region: CAWTQGTYEQYF. CDR3 in DNA: TGTGCCTGGACGCAGGGGACCTACGAGCAGTACTTC.

This clonotype was observed a few times. J is TRBJ1-5 and V is TRBV11-3, with D possibly being TRBD1 (5 bases). The germline V gene encodes CDR1 SGHNT and CDR2 YENEEA. The CDR3 is 15 residues long. Trimming stripped 6 bases from V and 2 bases from J, with 14 bases between. The chain's CDR3 is CASSCSLGGNQPQHF. In DNA form, the CDR3 reads TGTGCCAGCAGTTGTTCTTTGGGGGGCAATCAGCCCCAGCATTTT.

This clonotype was seen only a few times. This chain connects TRBV29-1 to TRBJ2-5; TRBD2 matches at 11 bases. Trimming took 6 bases from V and 4 from J; bases not matched to a gene: 10. Germline CDR1 is SQVTM and CDR2 is ANQGSEA. The CDR3 spans 15 residues. This CDR3 is CSVQGLAGGGETQYF. CDR3 sequence (DNA): TGCAGCGTCCAAGGTCTAGCGGGGGGAGGAGAGACCCAGTACTTC.

The chain links TRBV28 to TRBJ1-2; weak D call: TRBD1 (6 bases). The CDR3 length is 12 residues. Germline V gives CDR1 MDHEN, CDR2 SYDVKM. V was trimmed by 2 bases and J by 7 bases, leaving 8 bases between them. Here the CDR3 reads CASSLNRVGYTF. DNA for the CDR3: TGTGCCAGCAGTTTAAACAGGGTTGGCTACACCTTC.

This chain links TRBV20-1 with TRBJ1-2, with D tentatively TRBD1 (5 bases). The V end was cut by 1 base, the J end by 5 bases, with 14 bases between. The V gene's germline CDR1 is DFQATT and CDR2 SNEGSKA (reference sequence). The CDR3 consists of 14 residues. CDR3 DNA sequence: TGCAGTGCTAGAGTGGGGGGAACTATTTATGGCTACACCTTC. This gives the protein CSARVGGTIYGYTF.

V usage is TRBV6-6 and J usage is TRBJ1-1; D not resolved. Trimming cost V 5 bases and J 0 bases, with 4 bases left between them. This CDR3 spans 12 amino acids. In germline, CDR1 is MNHNY, CDR2 SVGAGI (reference sequence). CDR3 protein: CASSRVNTEAFF. The CDR3 coding sequence is TGTGCCAGCAGTAGGGTGAACACTGAAGCTTTCTTT.

This clonotype was observed a handful of times. The rearrangement uses TRBV27 and TRBJ2-3; maybe TRBD2 (6 bases). This CDR3 region has 15 residues. Germline CDR1 and CDR2: MNHEY and SMNVEV (reference sequence). Trimming stripped 2 bases from V and 8 bases from J, with 17 bases between. The CDR3: CASSLAGGAWGTQYF. In DNA, the CDR3 is TGTGCCAGCAGTTTAGCTGGCGGGGCCTGGGGTACGCAGTATTTT.

This clonotype was detected a few times. The chain carries TRBV20-1 and TRBJ2-7; TRBD1 is a possible D gene (6 bases). Germline loops: CDR1 DFQATT, CDR2 SNEGSKA (reference sequence). CDR3 length: 14 residues. Trimming removed 0 bases at V and 2 bases at J, with 11 bases between. Here the CDR3 DNA reads TGCAGTGCTAGAGACGGACAGCCTACCTACGAGCAGTACTTC. This sequence encodes CSARDGQPTYEQYF.

This clonotype came up a few times. CDR3 amino acids: CASSLAGGGIGELFF. In DNA form, the CDR3 reads TGTGCCAGCAGCTTGGCCGGGGGGGGAATCGGGGAGCTGTTTTTT. The gene calls are TRBV5-4 and TRBJ2-2, with 8 bases that match TRBD2. Germline V gene sequence: CDR1 SGHNT, CDR2 YYREEE (reference sequence). Trimming cost V 0 bases and J 7 bases; bases outside gene matches: 5. There are 15 residues in the CDR3.

This clonotype was seen more than once but under ten times. The rearrangement joins TRBV6-2 or TRBV6-3 to TRBJ2-3; 15 bases map to TRBD2. Germline assignment: CDR1 MNHEY and CDR2 SVGEGT. The junction had 6 bases not matched to a gene; V was cut back by 2 bases and J by 9 bases. The CDR3 consists of 16 residues. This CDR3 is CASSYGLAGGPDTQYF. The CDR3 DNA is TGTGCCAGCAGTTACGGACTAGCGGGGGGGCCGGACACGCAGTATTTT.

This clonotype was picked up many times. The chain has TRBV12-3 or TRBV12-4 and TRBJ1-4; no clear D. Trimming left V 2 bases short and J 4 bases short, with 8 bases between. The CDR3 runs 14 residues. CDR3 sequence reads: CASSLSGINEKLFF. CDR3 bases: TGTGCCAGCAGTTTATCGGGAATTAATGAAAAACTGTTTTTT.

This clonotype was counted a few times. V usage is TRBV18 and J usage is TRBJ2-1, with TRBD1 identical over 8 bases. The junction had 10 bases not matched to a gene; V was cut back by 6 bases and J by 3 bases. This CDR3 spans 16 amino acids. The germline V gene encodes CDR1 KGHSH and CDR2 LQKENI. The CDR3 nucleotides read TGTGCCAGCTCTCCCACTCCGGACAGGGTCTACAATGAGCAGTTCTTC. This translates into CASSPTPDRVYNEQFF.

The chain joins TRBV15 to TRBJ2-1; 7 bases agree with TRBD2. The germline CDR1 and CDR2 sequences are LNHNV and YYDKDF (reference sequence). CDR3 length equals 14 residues. With V trimmed by 8 bases and J by 0 bases, 4 bases remained unmatched. The CDR3 spells CATAGGGSYNEQFF. In DNA form, the CDR3 reads TGTGCCACCGCAGGCGGGGGCTCCTACAATGAGCAGTTCTTC.

Of note for this clonotype: Just one base apart from a much larger clone, this may be a read error. The gene calls are TRBV7-6 and TRBJ2-2, with D tentatively TRBD1 (7 bases). The CDR3 is 15 residues long. In germline, CDR1 is SGHVS, CDR2 FNYEAQ. V shed 8 bases and J shed 4 bases, with 17 bases lying between them. In DNA form, the CDR3 reads TGTGCCAGCGTGAAGGAGGGGGCAATCACCGGGGAGCTGTTTTTT. Its translation is CASVKEGAITGELFF. Full variable domain (outside the CDR3, taken from reference TRBV7-6 and TRBJ2-2): GAGVSQSPRYKVTKRGQDVALRCDPISGHVSLYWYRQALGQGPEFLTYFNYEAQQDKSGLPNDRFSAERPEGSISTLTIQRTEQRDSAMYRCASVKEGAITGELFFGEGSRLTVL.

For this clonotype: An end of the junction does not agree with germline; a read error may underlie this. The chain employs TRBV28 and TRBJ1-2; D remains unclear. The CDR3 spans 15 residues. Germline lookup yields CDR1 MDHEN and CDR2 SYDVKM. The CDR3 loop reads CASTFYGLQPYGYNF. For the CDR3, the DNA is TGTGCCAGCACCTTCTATGGCTTGCAACCCTATGGCTACAACTTC.

The CDR3 DNA reads as TGTGCCAGCGGCCTGGGGGGAATTTCCGGGGAGCTGTTTTTT. Residues: CASGLGGISGELFF. The chain joins TRBV27 to TRBJ2-2, with a possible D match to TRBD2 (6 bases). The V gene lost 8 bases and the J gene lost 6 bases, with 16 bases spanning the gap. CDR1 and CDR2 (germline): MNHEY, SMNVEV (reference sequence). CDR3 length: 14 residues.

This clonotype was counted many times. The V call is TRBV12-5, the J call TRBJ2-5, with TRBD2 identical over 9 bases. Germline V gene sequence: CDR1 LGHNT, CDR2 FRNRAP. V was pared by 4 bases and J by 5 bases, with 8 bases of the junction left unmatched. The CDR3 has 15 amino acids. CDR3 bases: TGTGCTAGTGGTTACGGGACTAGCATAGGCGAGACCCAGTACTTC. It specifies CASGYGTSIGETQYF.

The CDR3 here is CASSYGLAGGWDEQFF. In DNA, the CDR3 is TGTGCCAGCAGTTACGGACTAGCGGGGGGGTGGGACGAGCAGTTCTTC. This sequence joins TRBV6-2 or TRBV6-3 and TRBJ2-1, with 15 bases lining up with TRBD2. This CDR3 contains 16 residues. The J segment lost 10 bases and the V segment lost 2 bases, leaving 6 bases of the junction unmatched. CDR1 is MNHEY and CDR2 is SVGEGT in the germline V gene.

V usage is TRBV6-2 or TRBV6-3 and J usage is TRBJ2-1, with 12 bases matching TRBD2. Germline V gene lookup returns CDR1 MNHEY and CDR2 SVGEGT. CDR3 length: 16 residues. The V segment lost 5 bases and the J segment 2 bases; nucleotides outside the gene matches: 4. Here the CDR3 reads CASSTSGGTPYNEQFF. CDR3 nucleotide sequence: TGTGCCAGCAGTACTAGCGGGGGGACCCCCTACAATGAGCAGTTCTTC.

This clonotype was seen more than once but under ten times. The gene calls are TRBV11-2 and TRBJ2-7; D not certain. The CDR3 runs to 15 residues. V was trimmed by 2 bases and J by 0 bases, leaving 11 bases between them. The germline V gene encodes CDR1 SGHAT and CDR2 FQNNGV. In DNA, the CDR3 is TGTGCCAGCAGCTTACGGCAGAGATCCTCCTACGAGCAGTACTTC. Translation: CASSLRQRSSYEQYF.

In this sample, this clonotype turned up many times. The rearrangement uses TRBV7-8 and TRBJ2-1; D remains unclear. The CDR3 length is 13 residues. V was cut by 1 base and J by 7 bases, with 8 bases left in between. Germline V gene sequence: CDR1 SGHVS, CDR2 FQNEAQ. CDR3 nucleotides: TGTGCCAGCAGCTTAGGTCCTGGGAATGAGCAGTTCTTC. Its translation: CASSLGPGNEQFF.

This clonotype turned up a few times. This chain joins TRBV7-9 and TRBJ2-5, with D possibly being TRBD1 (6 bases). Trimming left V 5 bases short and J 4 bases short, with 14 bases between. Germline CDR1 is SEHNR and CDR2 is FQNEAQ (reference sequence). The CDR3 totals 14 residues. CDR3 residues: CASSPDRRGETQYF. CDR3 nucleotide sequence: TGTGCCAGCAGCCCCGACAGGAGAGGAGAGACCCAGTACTTC. Variable domain in full (rest from reference TRBV7-9 and TRBJ2-5): DTGVSQNPRHKITKRGQNVTFRCDPISEHNRLYWYRQTLGQGPEFLTYFQNEAQLEKSRLLSDRFSAERPKGSFSTLEIQRTEQGDSAMYLCASSPDRRGETQYFGPGTRLLVL.